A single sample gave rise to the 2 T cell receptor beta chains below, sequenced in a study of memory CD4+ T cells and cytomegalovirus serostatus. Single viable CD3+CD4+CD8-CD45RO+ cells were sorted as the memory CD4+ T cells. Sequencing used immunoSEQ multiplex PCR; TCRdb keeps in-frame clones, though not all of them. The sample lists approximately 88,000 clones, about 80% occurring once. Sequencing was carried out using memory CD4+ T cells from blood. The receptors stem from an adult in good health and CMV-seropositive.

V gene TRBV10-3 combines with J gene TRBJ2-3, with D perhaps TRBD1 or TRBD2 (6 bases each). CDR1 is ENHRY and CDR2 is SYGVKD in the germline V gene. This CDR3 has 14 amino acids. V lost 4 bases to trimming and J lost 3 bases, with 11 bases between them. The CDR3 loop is CAISVEGGTDTQYF. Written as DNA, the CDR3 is TGTGCCATCAGTGTGGAAGGGGGGACAGATACGCAGTATTTT.

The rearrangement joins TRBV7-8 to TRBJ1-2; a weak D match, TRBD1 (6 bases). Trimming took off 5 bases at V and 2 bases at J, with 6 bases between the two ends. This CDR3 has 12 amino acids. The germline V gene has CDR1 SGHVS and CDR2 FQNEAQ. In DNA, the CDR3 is TGTGCCAGCAGCGGGACAAACTATGGCTACACCTTC. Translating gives CASSGTNYGYTF. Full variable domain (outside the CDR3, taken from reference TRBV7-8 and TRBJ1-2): GAGVSQSPRYKVAKRGQDVALRCDPISGHVSLFWYQQALGQGPEFLTYFQNEAQLDKSGLPSDRFFAERPEGSVSTLKIQRTQQEDSAVYLCASSGTNYGYTFGSGTRLTVV.